What follows are 15 T cell receptor beta chains derived from one specimen sequenced in a study of radiotherapy plus CTLA-4 blockade in lung cancer. Data came from immunoSEQ multiplex PCR; TCRdb stores just in-frame clones and leaves some out. The table shows 90,000 or so clones, with under 85% occurring only once. The sample in question was peripheral blood, obtained from a patient treated with radiotherapy plus ipilimumab. The origin of the receptors is a human donor with non-small cell lung cancer who had stable disease on radiotherapy plus ipilimumab.

The V gene is TRBV2, the J gene TRBJ2-1; 10 nucleotides line up with TRBD2. The CDR3 covers 15 residues. Germline CDR1 is SNHLY and CDR2 is FYNNEI. V lost 4 bases and J lost 7; bases outside the gene matches: 7. Here the CDR3 reads CASSANLAGVNEQFF. CDR3 nucleotides: TGTGCCAGCAGTGCTAATCTAGCGGGGGTAAATGAGCAGTTCTTC.

There are a few counts of this clone. The chain combines TRBV15 with TRBJ2-2; D unresolved. The germline V and J ends were trimmed by 1 base and 6 bases, with 9 bases remaining between them. There are 14 residues in the CDR3. Germline V gene data show CDR1 as LNHNV and CDR2 as YYDKDF (reference sequence). The CDR3: CATSRGHLAGELFF. CDR3 coding DNA: TGTGCCACCAGCAGAGGACATCTCGCCGGGGAGCTGTTTTTT.

V and J are TRBV19 and TRBJ1-1; D remains unclear. The CDR3 runs 14 residues. Trimming shortened V by 5 bases and J by 1 base, and 11 bases separated the two germline ends. The germline V gene encodes CDR1 LNHDA and CDR2 SQIVND (reference sequence). Here the CDR3 DNA reads TGTGCCAGTAGTTCGGGATTGGGGAACACTGAAGCTTTCTTT. It specifies CASSSGLGNTEAFF.

As concerns this clone: The identical CDR3 is also encoded by other nucleotide sequences in the sample. The chain joins TRBV7-6 to TRBJ2-7; TRBD2 matches at 7 bases. Germline V gives CDR1 SGHVS, CDR2 FNYEAQ. The CDR3 sequence is 16 residues long. The ends lost 5 bases at V and 1 base at J; junction bases unmatched: 11. This chain's CDR3 is CASSIGGDRGSYEQYF. DNA for the CDR3: TGTGCCAGCAGCATTGGGGGGGACCGGGGGTCCTACGAGCAGTACTTC.

The J gene is TRBJ2-7, the V gene TRBV11-2; 9 bases fit TRBD2. CDR3 size: 15 residues. J gave up 0 bases and V 5 bases, and 5 bases lay outside the gene matches. The germline gives CDR1 SGHAT, CDR2 FQNNGV. The CDR3 DNA follows: TGTGCCAGCAGCCCGGGACTAGCCTCCTCCTACGAGCAGTACTTC. Protein: CASSPGLASSYEQYF.

Of note for this clone: At one end, the junction sequence differs from germline, possibly due to a read error. The chain combines TRBV19 with TRBJ1-2, with 7 bases aligning to TRBD1. CDR3 length equals 15 residues. Per the germline V gene, CDR1 is LNHDA and CDR2 is SQIVND (reference sequence). DNA for the CDR3: TGTGCCGGTAGTACCAATGAGGGGGCGCGTTATGGCTACACCTTC. This translates into CAGSTNEGARYGYTF.

This chain uses TRBV10-3 with TRBJ1-1; D gene uncertain. The CDR3 runs to 14 residues. Germline V gene lookup returns CDR1 ENHRY and CDR2 SYGVKD. V was trimmed by 5 bases and J by 1 base, leaving 11 bases between them. The CDR3 sequence is CAISSGAKNTEAFF. The DNA of the CDR3 is TGTGCCATCAGTTCGGGAGCCAAGAACACTGAAGCTTTCTTT.

As concerns this clone: The junction differs from germline at one of its ends, possibly a read error. The chain links TRBV29-1 to TRBJ2-1; TRBD2 is a possible D gene (6 bases). The CDR3 covers 12 residues. Germline-derived CDR1 and CDR2 are SQVTM and ANQGSEA. The CDR3 protein is CSVEEGSRGGIF. The CDR3 DNA reads as TGCAGCGTTGAAGAGGGTTCGCGTGGAGGGATCTTC.

This clone was seen only a few times. The chain combines TRBV5-6 with TRBJ1-2; 7 bases agree with TRBD1. The germline V gene has CDR1 SGHDT and CDR2 YYEEEE. The length of the CDR3 is 13 residues. The V gene end was trimmed by 3 bases and the J gene end by 7 bases; junction bases not matched to a gene: 6. CDR3 DNA sequence: TGTGCCAGCAGCTCCCCGACAGGGCTTGGCTACACCTTC. Its translation: CASSSPTGLGYTF.

Details on this clone: Other nucleotide sequences in the sample specify the same CDR3. The chain employs TRBV29-1 and TRBJ1-5, with a possible D match to TRBD1 (5 bases). The germline V gene encodes CDR1 SQVTM and CDR2 ANQGSEA. The CDR3 spans 13 residues. Trimming took off 4 bases at V and 7 bases at J, with 14 bases between the two ends. CDR3 coding DNA: TGCAGCGTTGGTGGGCAGGGCGGACAGCCCCAGCATTTT. Amino acids: CSVGGQGGQPQHF.

The rearrangement joins TRBV28 to TRBJ1-1, with D tentatively TRBD1 (5 bases). Trimming removed 5 bases from V and 4 bases from J, with 14 bases in between. The CDR3 consists of 14 residues. Germline CDR1 reads MDHEN; CDR2 reads SYDVKM. The CDR3 DNA follows: TGTGCCAGCAGTGAATCCTTGGGGGGCACTGAAGCTTTCTTT. Amino acids: CASSESLGGTEAFF.

This chain joins TRBV28 and TRBJ2-2; 14 bases align to TRBD2. Germline loops: CDR1 MDHEN, CDR2 SYDVKM. After removal of 4 bases from V and 1 base from J, the junction contained 5 bases not matched to a gene. The CDR3 contains 18 residues. CDR3 residues: CASSSFGLAGGNTGELFF. For the CDR3, the DNA is TGTGCCAGCAGTTCATTCGGACTAGCGGGGGGGAACACCGGGGAGCTGTTTTTT.

This rearrangement joins TRBV28 to TRBJ2-3, with D possibly called TRBD1 or TRBD2 (6 bases each). The V end lost 5 bases, the J end lost 6 bases, and 15 bases lay between the germline ends. Per germline, CDR1 MDHEN and CDR2 SYDVKM. The CDR3 runs 14 residues. The DNA of the CDR3 is TGTGCCAGCAGTGCGCCGGGGGCCAGGGATACGCAGTATTTT. Its protein product is CASSAPGARDTQYF.

The chain joins TRBV27 to TRBJ2-7, with TRBD2 identical over 14 bases. The CDR3 contains 15 residues. Germline trimming cut 6 bases from V and 5 bases from J; bases unmatched to any gene: 6. Germline CDR1 and CDR2: MNHEY and SMNVEV (reference sequence). The CDR3 DNA follows: TGTGCCAGCAGCCCCGGGACTAGCGGGAGCGACGAGCAGTACTTC. Translation: CASSPGTSGSDEQYF.

The chain's CDR3 is CASSQALGRGTDTQYF. The CDR3 DNA sequence: TGCGCCAGCAGCCAAGCGCTAGGGCGGGGCACAGATACGCAGTATTTT. This chain connects TRBV4-1 to TRBJ2-3; maybe TRBD2 (5 bases). The CDR3 totals 16 residues. V lost 1 base, J lost 1 base, and 12 bases lay in between. Per the germline V gene, CDR1 is MGHRA and CDR2 is YSYEKL.